These 11 T cell receptor beta chains came from one sample sequenced in a study of memory CD4+ T cells and cytomegalovirus serostatus (dated by TCRdb to the late 2010s). Receptor libraries were prepared by the immunoSEQ multiplex PCR assay. TCRdb took this table from immuneACCESS and kept in-frame rearrangements with V and J called. Such tables lack part of the clones; where checked against another copy, unresolved V genes explain under half of the gap, and the rest is unexplained. A total of approximately 50,000 clones appear in this sample, about 80% of them only once. The biggest ten clones account for about 2.4% of the sample. A FACSAria II was used to sort memory CD4+ T cells, defined as single viable CD3+CD4+CD8-CD45RO+ cells. The sample comprised memory CD4+ T cells from blood. The source is an adult in good health and CMV-seropositive.

In nucleotides, the CDR3 is TGCAGCGTTGAACGGGACAACGGCTATGGCTACACCTTC. It translates to CSVERDNGYGYTF. The chain links TRBV29-1 to TRBJ1-2; D is possibly TRBD1 (6 bases). V gave up 2 bases and J gave up 4 bases, with 11 bases separating them. CDR3 length equals 13 residues. The V gene's germline CDR1 is SQVTM and CDR2 ANQGSEA.

This chain joins TRBV11-3 and TRBJ2-5, with TRBD2 as a possible D gene (6 bases). Trimming pared 1 base from V and 5 bases from J, leaving 14 bases between. Germline-derived CDR1 and CDR2 are SGHNT and YENEEA. This CDR3 has 15 residues. The CDR3 here is CASSLVRGMGETQYF. The CDR3 coding sequence is TGTGCCAGCAGCTTAGTTCGCGGGATGGGGGAGACCCAGTACTTC. Full variable domain (rest looked up from reference TRBV11-3 and TRBJ2-5): EAGVVQSPRYKIIEKKQPVAFWCNPISGHNTLYWYLQNLGQGPELLIRYENEEAVDDSQLPKDRFSAERLKGVDSTLKIQPAELGDSAVYLCASSLVRGMGETQYFGPGTRLLVL.

Judged by abundance, this clone is medium-sized. V gene TRBV2 combines with J gene TRBJ2-1, with 7 positions matching TRBD2. Germline V gene lookup returns CDR1 SNHLY and CDR2 FYNNEI. The CDR3 has 13 amino acids. The V and J ends lost 10 bases and 5 bases, in that order; junction bases with no gene match: 8. CDR3 DNA sequence: TGTGCCATTTCCCGGGACTACCACAATGAGCAGTTCTTC. Residues: CAISRDYHNEQFF.

The V gene is TRBV6-1, the J gene TRBJ1-2; D gene ambiguous. The CDR3 has 14 residues. Germline V gives CDR1 MNHNS, CDR2 SASEGT. Trimming stripped 7 bases from V and 4 bases from J, with 16 bases between. This chain's CDR3 is CASTGNDGVYGYTF. The CDR3 bases are TGTGCCAGCACGGGTAATGACGGAGTCTATGGCTACACCTTC.

This rearrangement joins TRBV2 to TRBJ2-5; 9 nucleotides match TRBD1. V trimming: 4 bases; J trimming: 5 bases; junction bases outside the gene matches: 8. This CDR3 region has 15 residues. The germline V gene has CDR1 SNHLY and CDR2 FYNNEI. The CDR3 nucleotides are TGTGCCAGCAGTGTGTTTACAGGGGGCATGGAGACCCAGTACTTC. Translated, it gives CASSVFTGGMETQYF.

The chain has TRBV5-1 and TRBJ2-1, with 7 bases aligning to TRBD2. In germline, CDR1 is SGHRS, CDR2 YFSETQ. J lost 0 bases, V lost 1 base, and 13 bases had no gene match. CDR3 length: 19 residues. The CDR3 here is CASSLIRGSGLSSYNEQFF. As DNA, the CDR3 is TGCGCCAGCAGCTTGATCCGGGGTAGCGGGCTTAGCTCCTACAATGAGCAGTTCTTC.

The chain carries TRBV19 and TRBJ2-3; 7 bases fit TRBD2. Germline CDR1 is LNHDA and CDR2 is SQIVND (reference sequence). The V gene end was trimmed by 5 bases and the J gene end by 1 base; junction bases not matched to a gene: 3. The CDR3 contains 14 residues. CDR3 nucleotides: TGTGCCAGTAGTGATCGGGGGGGCACAGATACGCAGTATTTT. Translation gives CASSDRGGTDTQYF. The full variable domain, with the rest looked up from reference TRBV19 and TRBJ2-3, is DGGITQSPKYLFRKEGQNVTLSCEQNLNHDAMYWYRQDPGQGLRLIYYSQIVNDFQKGDIAEGYSVSREKKESFPLTVTSAQKNPTAFYLCASSDRGGTDTQYFGPGTRLTVL.

V gene TRBV18 combines with J gene TRBJ1-1; D is undetermined. Trimming shortened V by 3 bases and J by 5 bases, and 7 bases separated the two germline ends. Germline CDR1 reads KGHSH; CDR2 reads LQKENI. This CDR3 comprises 12 residues. CDR3 protein: CASSPSVTEAFF. The CDR3 bases are TGTGCCAGCTCACCGTCGGTGACTGAAGCTTTCTTT. The complete variable domain, with remaining parts taken from reference TRBV18 and TRBJ1-1, reads NAGVMQNPRHLVRRRGQEARLRCSPMKGHSHVYWYRQLPEEGLKFMVYLQKENIIDESGMPKERFSAEFPKEGPSILRIQQVVRGDSAAYFCASSPSVTEAFFGQGTRLTVV.

The chain carries TRBV7-9 and TRBJ1-2, with no clear D. The ends were cut back, 5 bases at V and 7 bases at J, with 11 bases in the middle. The CDR3 is 12 amino acids. The germline V gene encodes CDR1 SEHNR and CDR2 FQNEAQ (reference sequence). Here the CDR3 reads CASSPHLGGYTF. The CDR3 DNA sequence: TGTGCCAGCAGCCCTCACCTAGGTGGCTACACCTTC. Full variable domain (outside the CDR3, taken from reference TRBV7-9 and TRBJ1-2): DTGVSQNPRHKITKRGQNVTFRCDPISEHNRLYWYRQTLGQGPEFLTYFQNEAQLEKSRLLSDRFSAERPKGSFSTLEIQRTEQGDSAMYLCASSPHLGGYTFGSGTRLTVV.

This clone was observed a handful of times. The chain is built from TRBV7-2 and TRBJ2-1; 9 positions match TRBD2. CDR1 is SGHTA, CDR2 FQGNSA, per germline. The CDR3 spans 15 residues. Trimming removed 5 bases from V and 14 bases from J; junction bases left unmatched: 16. The CDR3: CASSPGLAVYSEEFF. The CDR3, as DNA: TGTGCCAGCAGCCCGGGACTAGCCGTATACTCGGAGGAGTTCTTC.

This chain links TRBV6-1 with TRBJ2-1; TRBD1 matches 8 bases. Germline CDR1 is MNHNS and CDR2 is SASEGT. This CDR3 comprises 15 residues. Unmatched junction bases numbered 5, after V lost 4 bases and J lost 3 bases. CDR3 loop: CASSVPGQDYNEQFF. CDR3 in DNA: TGTGCCAGCAGTGTACCGGGACAGGACTACAATGAGCAGTTCTTC.